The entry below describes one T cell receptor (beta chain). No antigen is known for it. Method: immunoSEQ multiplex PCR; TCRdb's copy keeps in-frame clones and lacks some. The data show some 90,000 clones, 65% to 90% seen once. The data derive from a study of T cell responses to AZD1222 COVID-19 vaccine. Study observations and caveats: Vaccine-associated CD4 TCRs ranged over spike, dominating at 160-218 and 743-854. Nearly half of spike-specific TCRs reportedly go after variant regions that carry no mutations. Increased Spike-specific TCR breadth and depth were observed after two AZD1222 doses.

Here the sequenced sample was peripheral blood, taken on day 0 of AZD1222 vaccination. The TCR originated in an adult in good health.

Written as DNA, the CDR3 is TGTGCCAGCAGCTCCCGGGATAGGGATTCACCCCTCCACTTT. Encoded protein: CASSSRDRDSPLHF. V and J are TRBV11-3 and TRBJ1-6, with D hard to call. This CDR3 contains 14 residues. V lost 4 bases, J lost 8 bases, and 12 bases lay in between. Germline values: CDR1 SGHNT, CDR2 YENEEA.